This record concerns one T cell receptor beta chain sequence. The antigen is undetermined. This specimen comes from a study of cytomegalovirus exposure and HLA in healthy donors. Unmatched junction bases numbered 3, after V lost 4 bases and J lost 0 bases. Germline assignment: CDR1 KGHSH and CDR2 LQKENI. CDR3 length: 15 residues. PCR was performed using 60 Vbeta and 13 Jbeta primers. Only in-frame clones appear in the TCRdb table, and some are missing; sequencing was by immunoSEQ multiplex PCR. This table holds some 130,000 clones. The study's findings and limits: There were several of the most significant clusters that appeared linked to common viral pathogens in a later analysis. A missense DCLRE1C variant was associated with V- and J-gene trimming of TCR beta chains in a later analysis, and an independent cohort replicated the association.

When sampled, the donors appeared nominally healthy, though they likely had unrecorded immune exposures. The V gene is TRBV18, the J gene TRBJ1-3, with 7 bases fitting TRBD1. The receptor was derived from a woman aged 40 to 50 in good health and CMV-seropositive. Sequenced: PBMCs. CDR3 sequence (DNA): TGTGCCAGCTCACGACAGGGAAACTCTGGAAACACCATATATTTT. This sequence encodes CASSRQGNSGNTIYF.